The sequence of this T cell receptor beta chain was determined in a study of low-dose radiotherapy and immunotherapy resistance in tumors. V lost 0 bases and J lost 5, with 13 bases in between. Per germline, CDR1 DFQATT and CDR2 SNEGSKA (reference sequence). The CDR3 length is 14 residues. TRAV- and TRBV-specific primers primed first-strand cDNA, covering alpha and beta chains. Amplification of TCRs used a constant-region primer and V-primer adapter for 20 PCR cycles. TCRdb reprocessed the reads via MiXCR and lists one record per CDR3 protein. The sample carries tens of thousands of distinct CDR3 sequences, around 25% recorded once. This clonotype was picked up many times. Described time point: after trial treatment. Stated treatment: LDRT plus nivolumab, ipilimumab, low-dose cyclophosphamide and aspirin (RACIN trial).

The sequence was collected from a male donor with prostate cancer. The V gene is TRBV20-1, the J gene TRBJ2-5, with a possible D match to TRBD1 (6 bases). The sequencing used PBMCs, collected after low-dose radiotherapy plus immunotherapy. This CDR3 is CSARDGWGRETQYF. The CDR3 DNA reads TGCAGTGCTAGAGATGGGTGGGGGCGGGAGACCCAGTACTTC.